Given below is one T cell receptor (beta chain) in context. Per the study methods: Estimation of nucleated cell counts was performed using reference gene primer amplification. Libraries were prepared by immunoSEQ multiplex PCR; TCRdb keeps only in-frame clonotypes and omits some of them. From that table come the V and J calls and clone size; the DNA was used to work out D and trimming. The table has tens of thousands of clones, roughly nine tenths seen once; the top ten hold 4% to 5%. The sample originates from a study of blood T cell repertoires in COVID-19. Study-level background: Sites across the United States, Italy and Spain contributed samples from acute and convalescent COVID-19. PBMCs, B-cell-depleted T cells, or T cells provided the cDNA or gDNA that made up the material.

Looked up from germline, CDR1 is MDHEN and CDR2 is SYDVKM. Unmatched junction bases numbered 2, after V lost 7 bases and J lost 2 bases. The CDR3 length is 13 residues. The TCR was taken from a woman in her forties or fifties with active COVID-19. The sequenced material came from peripheral blood. This chain connects TRBV28 to TRBJ2-1, with TRBD2 identical over 7 bases. The CDR3 coding sequence is TGTGCCAGCACGGCGGGAGCCTACAATGAGCAGTTCTTC. Encoded protein: CASTAGAYNEQFF.